This T cell receptor (beta chain) was obtained from a study of control samples from healthy donors and cancer patients. Profiling relied on immunoSEQ multiplex PCR, and the TCRdb table lists in-frame clones only, not all of them. The repertoire holds tens of thousands of clones, 87% seen once, with around a fifth in the top ten. This CDR3 comprises 15 residues. Germline-derived CDR1 and CDR2 are MNHEY and SVGAGI. Trimming took 6 bases from V and 4 from J; bases not matched to a gene: 8. The material sequenced was blood. This chain joins TRBV6-5 and TRBJ2-2; 7 nucleotides match TRBD1. The TCR originated in a man aged 45 to 65 in good health. The CDR3 bases are TGTGCCAGCAGGGTGAGGACAGGTGGCACCGGGGAGCTGTTTTTT. Translated: CASRVRTGGTGELFF.